This TCR beta chain is drawn from a study of response to subunit inactivated influenza vaccine. Study observations and caveats: New T cells are recruited in small numbers by each seasonal influenza vaccination, according to the authors' suggestion.

V was pared by 5 bases and J by 8 bases, with 21 bases between. The CDR3 sequence is 16 residues long. The germline V gene encodes CDR1 SEHNR and CDR2 FQNEAQ (reference sequence). This clonotype occurred many times. As yet, its antigen is unknown. TCRdb reanalysed the RT-PCR reads using MiXCR and keeps one entry per CDR3 protein. The repertoire holds 490,000 or so distinct CDR3 sequences, with less than 8% as singletons. The V gene is TRBV7-9, the J gene TRBJ2-2; TRBD1 might be the D (5 bases). The sample was PBMCs from blood, taken roughly 24 months after vaccination. The sequence derives from a man aged 50 to 75 who received an inactivated influenza vaccine. CDR3 sequence: CASSDQRRAGQGELFF. The CDR3 DNA is TGTGCCAGCAGCGACCAACGCAGAGCAGGGCAGGGGGAGCTGTTTTTT. Supplemented by reference TRBV7-9 and TRBJ2-2, the full variable domain reads DTGVSQNPRHKITKRGQNVTFRCDPISEHNRLYWYRQTLGQGPEFLTYFQNEAQLEKSRLLSDRFSAERPKGSFSTLEIQRTEQGDSAMYLCASSDQRRAGQGELFFGEGSRLTVL.